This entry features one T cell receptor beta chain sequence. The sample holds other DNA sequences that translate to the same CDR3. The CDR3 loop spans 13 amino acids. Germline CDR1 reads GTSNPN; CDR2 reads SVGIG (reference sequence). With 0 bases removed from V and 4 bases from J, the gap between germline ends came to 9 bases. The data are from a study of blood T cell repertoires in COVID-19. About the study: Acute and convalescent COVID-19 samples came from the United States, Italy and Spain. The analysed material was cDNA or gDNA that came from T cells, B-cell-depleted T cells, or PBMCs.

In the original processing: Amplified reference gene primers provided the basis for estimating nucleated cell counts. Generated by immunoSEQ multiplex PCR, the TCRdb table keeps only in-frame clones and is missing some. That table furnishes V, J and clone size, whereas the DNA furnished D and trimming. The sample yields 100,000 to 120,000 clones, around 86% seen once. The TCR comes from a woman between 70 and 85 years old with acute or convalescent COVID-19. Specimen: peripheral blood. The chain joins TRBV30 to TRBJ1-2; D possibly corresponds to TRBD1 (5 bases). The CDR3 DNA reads TGTGCCTGGAGTGTCCAGGGAGGCTATGGCTACACCTTC. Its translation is CAWSVQGGYGYTF.